The 20 T cell receptor beta chains below were found in one sample sequenced in a study of blood T cell repertoires in COVID-19. Sequencing used immunoSEQ multiplex PCR; TCRdb keeps in-frame clones, though not all of them. The sample has approximately 350,000 clones, roughly four fifths seen once; the top ten hold less than 6%. The sequencing input was PBMCs or T cells enriched from blood (not recorded which). The receptor set was obtained from a woman in her fifties or sixties who had recovered from COVID-19.

This clone was seen just once. The chain couples TRBV19 to TRBJ1-2; TRBD1 aligns across 8 bases. Per germline, CDR1 LNHDA and CDR2 SQIVND (reference sequence). V lost 2 bases and J lost 0; bases outside the gene matches: 8. The CDR3 length is 17 residues. The CDR3 DNA sequence: TGTGCCAGTAGTATACCGGGACAGGCAACTACTAACTATGGCTACACCTTC. It is translated as CASSIPGQATTNYGYTF.

With regard to this clone: The sample holds other DNA sequences that translate to the same CDR3. V and J are TRBV5-1 and TRBJ2-6; D possibly corresponds to TRBD2 (5 bases). The germline V gene has CDR1 SGHRS and CDR2 YFSETQ. Deletions cut 4 bases from V and 0 bases from J, with 14 bases between. The CDR3 extends over 17 amino acids. The CDR3 nucleotides are TGCGCCAGCAGCCTACGGGCCGGGGACTCTGGGGCCAACGTCCTGACTTTC. This translates into CASSLRAGDSGANVLTF. The variable domain in full, completed from reference TRBV5-1 and TRBJ2-6, reads KAGVTQTPRYLIKTRGQQVTLSCSPISGHRSVSWYQQTPGQGLQFLFEYFSETQRNKGNFPGRFSGRQFSNSRSEMNVSTLELGDSALYLCASSLRAGDSGANVLTFGAGSRLTVL.

The chain uses TRBV6-5 and TRBJ1-4; possibly TRBD1 for D (6 bases). V gave up 10 bases and J gave up 5 bases, with 14 bases separating them. Germline V gene sequence: CDR1 MNHEY, CDR2 SVGAGI. The CDR3 is 13 residues long. CDR3 bases: TGTGCCATACGACAGGCCGCAAATGAAAAACTGTTTTTT. It codes for CAIRQAANEKLFF.

This clone appeared a few times. The rearrangement joins TRBV5-6 to TRBJ2-2, with D perhaps TRBD1 (5 bases). Germline CDR1 reads SGHDT; CDR2 reads YYEEEE. With 2 bases removed from V and 7 bases from J, the gap between germline ends came to 12 bases. This CDR3 is 14 amino acids long. The CDR3 protein is CASSLGAWGGELFF. CDR3 nucleotides: TGTGCCAGCAGCTTAGGGGCCTGGGGCGGGGAGCTGTTTTTT.

The CDR3 DNA reads as TGTGCCACCAGTGATCCGGGTACGGATACGCAGTATTTT. This encodes CATSDPGTDTQYF. The V call is TRBV24-1, the J call TRBJ2-3; D not resolved. The V end was cut by 3 bases, the J end by 6 bases, with 9 bases between. The CDR3 loop spans 13 amino acids. Germline V CDR1 and CDR2: KGHDR, SFDVKD.

The chain employs TRBV9 and TRBJ1-2; possible D gene TRBD1, 6 bases. The germline CDR1 and CDR2 sequences are SGDLS and YYNGEE. The CDR3 is made up of 14 amino acids. V dropped 0 bases and J dropped 7 bases, with 13 bases sitting between them. CDR3 residues: CASSVDEGRGGYTF. CDR3 nucleotides: TGTGCCAGCAGCGTAGACGAGGGCAGGGGTGGCTACACCTTC.

This sequence joins TRBV3-1 (or the pseudogene TRBV3-2) and TRBJ1-1; D may be TRBD1 (6 bases). V lost 1 base to trimming and J lost 6 bases, with 21 bases between them. From germline, CDR1 is LGHDT and CDR2 YNNKEL (reference sequence). The CDR3 loop spans 17 amino acids. The CDR3: CASSQAQVGRGRAEAFF. CDR3 coding DNA: TGTGCCAGCAGCCAAGCCCAGGTCGGCAGGGGCAGGGCTGAAGCTTTCTTT.

The rearrangement links TRBV13 to TRBJ2-5, with 7 bases aligning to TRBD1. V shed 4 bases, J shed 3 bases, and the junction held 8 bases outside the gene matches. The CDR3 runs 15 residues. CDR1 PRHDT and CDR2 FYEKMQ come from the germline V gene (reference sequence). DNA of the CDR3: TGTGCCAGCAGCTCATTTCGGGACAGAAAAGAGACCCAGTACTTC. Its translation: CASSSFRDRKETQYF.

This clone has a handful of counts. The CDR3 coding sequence is TGTGCCAGCAGTTTATTGCTAGCGGAGTCCTACGAGCAGTACTTC. It encodes CASSLLLAESYEQYF. The chain joins TRBV28 to TRBJ2-7; 7 nucleotides match TRBD2. This CDR3 spans 15 amino acids. Germline CDR1 and CDR2: MDHEN and SYDVKM. V trimming: 1 base; J trimming: 1 base; junction bases outside the gene matches: 4.

The rearrangement joins TRBV27 to TRBJ1-2; D perhaps matches TRBD1 (6 bases). Per the germline V gene, CDR1 is MNHEY and CDR2 is SMNVEV (reference sequence). There are 14 residues in the CDR3. V gave up 2 bases and J gave up 7 bases, with 14 bases separating them. The DNA for the CDR3 is TGTGCCAGCAGTTTAAACAGGGTGGTAGGTGGCTACACCTTC. Translated: CASSLNRVVGGYTF.

This sequence joins TRBV18 and TRBJ1-1; 11 bases map to TRBD1. CDR1 is KGHSH and CDR2 is LQKENI in the germline V gene. The junction had 5 bases not matched to a gene; V was cut back by 3 bases and J by 5 bases. The CDR3 extends over 15 amino acids. The CDR3 sequence is CASSPPGQGGTEAFF. CDR3 nucleotide sequence: TGTGCCAGCTCACCTCCGGGACAGGGGGGGACTGAAGCTTTCTTT. Full variable domain (missing parts from reference TRBV18 and TRBJ1-1): NAGVMQNPRHLVRRRGQEARLRCSPMKGHSHVYWYRQLPEEGLKFMVYLQKENIIDESGMPKERFSAEFPKEGPSILRIQQVVRGDSAAYFCASSPPGQGGTEAFFGQGTRLTVV.

Of note for this clone: This CDR3 is also generated by other DNA sequences in the sample. V is TRBV20-1 and J is TRBJ2-7; no firm D call. CDR1 is DFQATT and CDR2 is SNEGSKA in the germline V gene (reference sequence). The length of the CDR3 is 10 residues. V gave up 4 bases and J gave up 3 bases, with 4 bases separating them. The CDR3 loop reads CSATYYEQYF. CDR3 DNA sequence: TGCAGTGCTACGTACTACGAGCAGTACTTC.

The V call is TRBV13, the J call TRBJ1-2, with unresolved D. Germline V gives CDR1 PRHDT, CDR2 FYEKMQ (reference sequence). The CDR3 has 14 amino acids. Trimming removed 1 base at V and 8 bases at J, with 14 bases between. Here the CDR3 reads CASSLDAGRGGYTF. In DNA, the CDR3 is TGTGCCAGCAGCTTAGATGCAGGCCGGGGAGGCTACACCTTC.

The chain employs TRBV14 and TRBJ2-1; 13 bases align to TRBD2. V was pared by 5 bases and J by 6 bases, with 7 bases of the junction left unmatched. The CDR3 totals 16 residues. Germline V CDR1 and CDR2: SGHDN, FVKESK. CDR3 in amino acids: CASSSRTSGRGNEQFF. For the CDR3, the DNA is TGTGCCAGCAGCTCCCGAACTAGCGGGAGGGGCAATGAGCAGTTCTTC.

The chain employs TRBV2 and TRBJ1-1, with TRBD1 matching over 7 bases. CDR1 is SNHLY and CDR2 is FYNNEI in the germline V gene. This CDR3 has 11 amino acids. With 8 bases clipped from V and 6 bases from J, the junction kept 3 bases outside the gene matches. The CDR3 reads CASRQGAEAFF. CDR3 nucleotide sequence: TGTGCCAGCCGTCAGGGGGCTGAAGCTTTCTTT.

A few counts support this clone. The rearrangement joins TRBV7-9 to TRBJ1-4; D is uncertain. V lost 1 base, J lost 5 bases, and 8 bases lay in between. CDR1 and CDR2 from the germline V gene are SEHNR and FQNEAQ (reference sequence). The CDR3 length is 14 residues. CDR3 region: CASSLGITNEKLFF. The CDR3, as DNA: TGTGCCAGCAGCTTAGGTATCACAAATGAAAAACTGTTTTTT.

Only a few counts were recorded for this clone. This rearrangement joins TRBV21-1 to TRBJ1-1; the table's D call TRBD1 went unverified against the DNA. TRBV21-1 corresponds to a pseudogene. The length of the CDR3 is 17 residues. The CDR3 region has the DNA TGTGCCAGCAGCAAGGTGTTAGGGACAGGGTGCGACACTGAAGCTTTCTTT. Encoded protein: CASSKVLGTGCDTEAFF.

This rearrangement joins TRBV19 to TRBJ1-6; the D is unclear. CDR3 length equals 12 residues. Germline assignment: CDR1 LNHDA and CDR2 SQIVND (reference sequence). Trimming removed 6 bases at V and 5 bases at J, with 5 bases between. Written as DNA, the CDR3 is TGTGCCAGTAGCCGAGATAATTCACCCCTCCACTTT. Encoded protein: CASSRDNSPLHF.

This clone was detected a few times. This rearrangement joins TRBV7-2 to TRBJ1-6; D is unresolved. Deletions cut 4 bases from V and 6 bases from J, with 13 bases between. CDR3 size: 15 residues. Germline lookup yields CDR1 SGHTA and CDR2 FQGNSA. CDR3 DNA sequence: TGTGCCAGCAGCTCCCGGGTAGAAATTAATTCACCCCTCCACTTT. It translates to CASSSRVEINSPLHF.

V is TRBV5-1 and J is TRBJ2-5; maybe TRBD2 (7 bases). Trimming cost V 4 bases and J 5 bases, with 21 bases left between them. Germline-derived CDR1 and CDR2 are SGHRS and YFSETQ. This CDR3 is 16 amino acids long. The CDR3 loop is CASSHDGGGGHETQYF. CDR3 bases: TGCGCCAGCAGCCACGATGGAGGGGGGGGACACGAGACCCAGTACTTC.